This T cell receptor beta chain was sequenced during a study of radiation and T cells in renal cell carcinoma. The time point: blood 2 weeks post-SBRT. Treatment meaning: 15 Gy SBRT to primary tumor, nephrectomy 4 weeks later. Study results and caveats: In blood, top tumor clones expanded by 2 weeks, shrinking by 4.

The J segment lost 7 bases and the V segment lost 1 base, leaving 4 bases of the junction unmatched. Germline-derived CDR1 and CDR2 are KGHSH and LQKENI. The CDR3 is made up of 14 amino acids. Using immunoSEQ multiplex PCR, the repertoire was profiled, and TCRdb retains in-frame clones only, with some absent. The sample contains 150,000 to 180,000 clones, 87% of which appear only once. On this clone itself: Its antigen is unidentified.

The sample consisted of blood, taken from a patient whose treatment included radiotherapy and nephrectomy. This TCR was recovered from a woman in her 50s with renal cell carcinoma. The chain uses TRBV18 and TRBJ1-3; 7 nucleotides align to TRBD1. This CDR3 reads CASSPLTGRNTIYF. The CDR3 DNA sequence: TGTGCCAGCTCACCACTGACAGGGCGCAACACCATATATTTT.